These 20 T cell receptor beta chains came from one sample sequenced in a study of CD8 T cells in ankylosing spondylitis. Each CDR3 protein gets one entry after TCRdb re-called the 5' RACE reads with MiXCR. Among approximately 250,000 distinct CDR3 sequences, about 24% were seen once, and the ten largest hold less than 0.75%. Sequences were obtained from blood, either unsorted or a sorted T cell fraction (not recorded which). The source of these receptors is a male donor with ankylosing spondylitis or in good health (not recorded which).

This clonotype was seen a handful of times. V is TRBV6-1 and J is TRBJ1-4; a possible D gene is TRBD1 (6 bases). V was pared by 5 bases and J by 4 bases, with 11 bases between. The CDR3 is 14 amino acids. CDR1 and CDR2 from the germline V gene are MNHNS and SASEGT. The CDR3 nucleotides read TGTGCCAGCAGTACGACAGGAAATAATGAAAAACTGTTTTTT. This codes for CASSTTGNNEKLFF.

The genes are TRBV15 and TRBJ2-1, with 7 positions matching TRBD2. Germline V gene lookup returns CDR1 LNHNV and CDR2 YYDKDF (reference sequence). This CDR3 spans 15 amino acids. V lost 0 bases and J lost 7; bases outside the gene matches: 6. The CDR3: CATSRDDLGGNEQFF. The CDR3 DNA reads as TGTGCCACCAGCAGAGATGATTTGGGGGGGAATGAGCAGTTCTTC.

This clonotype occurred many times. The chain uses TRBV20-1 and TRBJ1-2, with TRBD1 as a possible D gene (6 bases). V was clipped by 6 bases and J by 3 bases, with 20 bases between them. This CDR3 is 15 amino acids long. CDR1 is DFQATT, CDR2 SNEGSKA, per germline (reference sequence). DNA for the CDR3: TGCAGTGCCTCCCAGGGGACCCCGAATTACTATGGCTACACCTTC. The encoded protein is CSASQGTPNYYGYTF.

J is TRBJ2-1 and V is TRBV28; D might be TRBD1 or TRBD2, each matching 5 bases. The CDR3 is 15 amino acids. Per germline, CDR1 MDHEN and CDR2 SYDVKM. Between the trimmed V and J ends, which lost 3 bases and 2 bases, there was a span of 11 bases. CDR3 in DNA: TGTGCCAGCAGTTTTCCGGGGCTTACCTACAATGAGCAGTTCTTC. Amino acid sequence: CASSFPGLTYNEQFF.

CDR3 sequence reads: CASVGRFSNIQYF. CDR3 DNA: TGTGCCAGTGTAGGGCGGTTCAGCAACATTCAGTACTTC. This rearrangement joins TRBV12-3 or TRBV12-4 to TRBJ2-4; unclear D gene. With 9 bases removed from V and 7 bases from J, the gap between germline ends came to 16 bases. The CDR3 runs 13 residues.

This chain joins TRBV20-1 and TRBJ2-7; D assignment may be TRBD1 or TRBD2 (5 bases each). With 3 bases removed from V and 5 bases from J, the gap between germline ends came to 23 bases. The CDR3 contains 16 residues. Germline assignment: CDR1 DFQATT and CDR2 SNEGSKA (reference sequence). CDR3 amino acids: CSASSREGRRLNEQYF. CDR3 in DNA: TGCAGTGCTAGTAGCAGGGAAGGTAGGAGGCTGAACGAGCAGTACTTC.

The chain combines TRBV20-1 with TRBJ2-3; 7 nucleotides line up with TRBD1. Trimming took 5 bases from V and 3 from J; bases not matched to a gene: 14. There are 16 residues in the CDR3. Germline CDR1 DFQATT, CDR2 SNEGSKA (reference sequence). CDR3 nucleotides: TGCAGTGCTCCAAGCCCCGAGACAGGGTGGACAGATACGCAGTATTTT. Amino acids: CSAPSPETGWTDTQYF.

This chain uses TRBV20-1 with TRBJ2-1; D is unclear. Trimming left V 0 bases short and J 5 bases short, with 8 bases between. Germline V gene lookup returns CDR1 DFQATT and CDR2 SNEGSKA (reference sequence). The CDR3 has 13 residues. The CDR3 sequence: CSARDQVHNEQFF. The CDR3 nucleotides are TGCAGTGCTAGAGATCAGGTCCACAATGAGCAGTTCTTC.

This clonotype showed up just a few times. V usage is TRBV29-1 and J usage is TRBJ2-3; 12 bases are shared with TRBD2. V shed 0 bases, J shed 2 bases, and the junction held 3 bases outside the gene matches. This CDR3 is 16 amino acids long. Germline CDR1 reads SQVTM; CDR2 reads ANQGSEA. The CDR3 bases are TGCAGCGTTGAAGATCGGACTAGCGGGACCACAGATACGCAGTATTTT. Its translation is CSVEDRTSGTTDTQYF.

This clonotype was counted a few times. The chain combines TRBV12-3 or TRBV12-4 with TRBJ2-1; D possibly corresponds to TRBD2 (6 bases). Between the trimmed V and J ends, which lost 3 bases and 4 bases, there was a span of 10 bases. The CDR3 has 14 residues. This CDR3 is CASSFLGGYNEQFF. The CDR3 DNA is TGTGCCAGCAGTTTTCTGGGGGGTTACAATGAGCAGTTCTTC.

This clonotype was seen at least ten times. V is TRBV3-1 and J is TRBJ2-2; 12 bases fit TRBD2. The CDR3 length is 16 residues. Germline CDR1 is LGHDT and CDR2 is YNNKEL (reference sequence). V lost 4 bases and J lost 4; bases outside the gene matches: 4. CDR3 DNA: TGTGCCAGCAGCCCCTGGACTAGCGGGGTCACCGGGGAGCTGTTTTTT. This encodes CASSPWTSGVTGELFF.

This clonotype was seen repeatedly, ten times or more. J is TRBJ2-1 and V is TRBV18; no clear D gene. The V end was cut by 3 bases, the J end by 0 bases, with 9 bases between. The CDR3 is 15 residues long. Per the germline V gene, CDR1 is KGHSH and CDR2 is LQKENI. CDR3 amino acids: CASSPRPNSYNEQFF. CDR3 DNA: TGTGCCAGCTCACCGAGACCAAACTCCTACAATGAGCAGTTCTTC. The entire variable domain, with the rest obtained from reference TRBV18 and TRBJ2-1, is as follows: NAGVMQNPRHLVRRRGQEARLRCSPMKGHSHVYWYRQLPEEGLKFMVYLQKENIIDESGMPKERFSAEFPKEGPSILRIQQVVRGDSAAYFCASSPRPNSYNEQFFGPGTRLTVL.

This clonotype was recorded at least ten times. This chain joins TRBV5-1 and TRBJ2-1; D unresolved. Germline CDR1 is SGHRS and CDR2 is YFSETQ. The CDR3 sequence is 13 residues long. V lost 3 bases and J 4 bases, leaving 8 bases between the germline ends. This chain's CDR3 is CASSSGLYNEQFF. The CDR3, as DNA: TGCGCCAGCAGCTCGGGCCTTTACAATGAGCAGTTCTTC.

The chain recombines TRBV6-5 with TRBJ2-3; D unresolved. The germline V gene has CDR1 MNHEY and CDR2 SVGAGI. The CDR3 length is 14 residues. V lost 2 bases to trimming and J lost 2 bases, with 8 bases between them. CDR3 loop: CASSYGQNTDTQYF. The DNA of the CDR3 is TGTGCCAGCAGTTACGGGCAGAACACAGATACGCAGTATTTT.

This clonotype has just a few counts. The chain links TRBV5-6 to TRBJ2-3; D possibly corresponds to TRBD2 (5 bases). The V end lost 4 bases, the J end lost 0 bases, and 12 bases lay between the germline ends. There are 15 residues in the CDR3. Germline assignment: CDR1 SGHDT and CDR2 YYEEEE. The CDR3 region has the DNA TGTGCCAGCAGCGCGACTACGATTAGCACAGATACGCAGTATTTT. This encodes CASSATTISTDTQYF.

This clonotype has ten or more counts. The gene calls are TRBV29-1 and TRBJ2-3; D possibly corresponds to TRBD1 (6 bases). Trimming left V 5 bases short and J 6 bases short, with 15 bases between. The CDR3 runs to 13 residues. Germline CDR1 and CDR2: SQVTM and ANQGSEA. The CDR3 nucleotides are TGCAGCGTTAGTGGGGGCACCGGGGATACGCAGTATTTT. This codes for CSVSGGTGDTQYF.

This clonotype was recorded at least ten times. This rearrangement joins TRBV5-1 to TRBJ2-3, with TRBD2 matching 9 bases. Germline CDR1 SGHRS, CDR2 YFSETQ. The ends lost 6 bases at V and 4 bases at J; junction bases unmatched: 6. This CDR3 is built from 14 residues. The CDR3 is CASTLVAGADTQYF. As DNA, the CDR3 is TGCGCCAGCACCCTAGTAGCGGGAGCAGATACGCAGTATTTT.

This clonotype appeared many times. The genes are TRBV20-1 and TRBJ2-2; 7 nucleotides line up with TRBD2. V dropped 3 bases and J dropped 3; count of bases not matched to a gene: 10. The CDR3 sequence is 16 residues long. Germline V gene lookup returns CDR1 DFQATT and CDR2 SNEGSKA (reference sequence). CDR3 in DNA: TGCAGTGCTAGGGGGGGAGGGGTGAGCGACACCGGGGAGCTGTTTTTT. Protein sequence: CSARGGGVSDTGELFF.

V and J are TRBV2 and TRBJ2-1; 10 nucleotides align to TRBD2. Trimming took 6 bases from V and 6 from J; bases not matched to a gene: 8. This CDR3 spans 15 amino acids. Germline loops: CDR1 SNHLY, CDR2 FYNNEI. Written as DNA, the CDR3 is TGTGCCAGCAGATTAACTAGCGGGGCTATCAATGAGCAGTTCTTC. Amino acids: CASRLTSGAINEQFF.

The CDR3 is CASSSHRVGEQYF. Here the CDR3 DNA reads TGTGCCAGCAGTTCCCACAGGGTAGGGGAGCAGTACTTC. The chain recombines TRBV6-6 with TRBJ2-7, with D possibly matching TRBD1 (6 bases). The germline V gene encodes CDR1 MNHNY and CDR2 SVGAGI (reference sequence). V shed 4 bases and J shed 7 bases, with 14 bases lying between them. The CDR3 runs 13 residues.